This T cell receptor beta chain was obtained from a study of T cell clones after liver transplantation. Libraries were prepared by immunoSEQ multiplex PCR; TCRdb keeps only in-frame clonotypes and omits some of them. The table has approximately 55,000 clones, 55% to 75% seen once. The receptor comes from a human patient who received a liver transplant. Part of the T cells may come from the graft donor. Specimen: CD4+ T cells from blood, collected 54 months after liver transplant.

The DNA of the CDR3 is TGTGCCAGCAGCGCATCGGCGGCGTTCTCTGGAAACACCATATATTTT. This sequence encodes CASSASAAFSGNTIYF. V and J are TRBV9 and TRBJ1-3; no reliable D call. V was trimmed by 3 bases and J by 0 bases, leaving 13 bases between them. This CDR3 region has 16 residues. Germline CDR1 SGDLS, CDR2 YYNGEE.